The sequence of this TCR beta chain was determined in a study of blood T cells in healthy people across ages. The germline V gene encodes CDR1 MDHEN and CDR2 SYDVKM. Trimming cost V 4 bases and J 0 bases; bases outside gene matches: 8. The CDR3 totals 17 residues. For the second PCR, which ran for about 6 to 11 cycles, a sample-barcoded 5' primer and a J-beta primer mix were used. From the 5' RACE reads, TCRdb called clonotypes with MiXCR, one entry per CDR3 protein. Of some 700,000 distinct CDR3 sequences listed, 43% are singletons. This clonotype originated in a woman aged 55-70 years in good health. The chain links TRBV28 to TRBJ2-5; 10 bases agree with TRBD2. What was sequenced was blood. This chain's CDR3 is CASSWDPGTSDQETQYF. DNA of the CDR3: TGTGCCAGCAGTTGGGACCCCGGGACTAGCGACCAAGAGACCCAGTACTTC.